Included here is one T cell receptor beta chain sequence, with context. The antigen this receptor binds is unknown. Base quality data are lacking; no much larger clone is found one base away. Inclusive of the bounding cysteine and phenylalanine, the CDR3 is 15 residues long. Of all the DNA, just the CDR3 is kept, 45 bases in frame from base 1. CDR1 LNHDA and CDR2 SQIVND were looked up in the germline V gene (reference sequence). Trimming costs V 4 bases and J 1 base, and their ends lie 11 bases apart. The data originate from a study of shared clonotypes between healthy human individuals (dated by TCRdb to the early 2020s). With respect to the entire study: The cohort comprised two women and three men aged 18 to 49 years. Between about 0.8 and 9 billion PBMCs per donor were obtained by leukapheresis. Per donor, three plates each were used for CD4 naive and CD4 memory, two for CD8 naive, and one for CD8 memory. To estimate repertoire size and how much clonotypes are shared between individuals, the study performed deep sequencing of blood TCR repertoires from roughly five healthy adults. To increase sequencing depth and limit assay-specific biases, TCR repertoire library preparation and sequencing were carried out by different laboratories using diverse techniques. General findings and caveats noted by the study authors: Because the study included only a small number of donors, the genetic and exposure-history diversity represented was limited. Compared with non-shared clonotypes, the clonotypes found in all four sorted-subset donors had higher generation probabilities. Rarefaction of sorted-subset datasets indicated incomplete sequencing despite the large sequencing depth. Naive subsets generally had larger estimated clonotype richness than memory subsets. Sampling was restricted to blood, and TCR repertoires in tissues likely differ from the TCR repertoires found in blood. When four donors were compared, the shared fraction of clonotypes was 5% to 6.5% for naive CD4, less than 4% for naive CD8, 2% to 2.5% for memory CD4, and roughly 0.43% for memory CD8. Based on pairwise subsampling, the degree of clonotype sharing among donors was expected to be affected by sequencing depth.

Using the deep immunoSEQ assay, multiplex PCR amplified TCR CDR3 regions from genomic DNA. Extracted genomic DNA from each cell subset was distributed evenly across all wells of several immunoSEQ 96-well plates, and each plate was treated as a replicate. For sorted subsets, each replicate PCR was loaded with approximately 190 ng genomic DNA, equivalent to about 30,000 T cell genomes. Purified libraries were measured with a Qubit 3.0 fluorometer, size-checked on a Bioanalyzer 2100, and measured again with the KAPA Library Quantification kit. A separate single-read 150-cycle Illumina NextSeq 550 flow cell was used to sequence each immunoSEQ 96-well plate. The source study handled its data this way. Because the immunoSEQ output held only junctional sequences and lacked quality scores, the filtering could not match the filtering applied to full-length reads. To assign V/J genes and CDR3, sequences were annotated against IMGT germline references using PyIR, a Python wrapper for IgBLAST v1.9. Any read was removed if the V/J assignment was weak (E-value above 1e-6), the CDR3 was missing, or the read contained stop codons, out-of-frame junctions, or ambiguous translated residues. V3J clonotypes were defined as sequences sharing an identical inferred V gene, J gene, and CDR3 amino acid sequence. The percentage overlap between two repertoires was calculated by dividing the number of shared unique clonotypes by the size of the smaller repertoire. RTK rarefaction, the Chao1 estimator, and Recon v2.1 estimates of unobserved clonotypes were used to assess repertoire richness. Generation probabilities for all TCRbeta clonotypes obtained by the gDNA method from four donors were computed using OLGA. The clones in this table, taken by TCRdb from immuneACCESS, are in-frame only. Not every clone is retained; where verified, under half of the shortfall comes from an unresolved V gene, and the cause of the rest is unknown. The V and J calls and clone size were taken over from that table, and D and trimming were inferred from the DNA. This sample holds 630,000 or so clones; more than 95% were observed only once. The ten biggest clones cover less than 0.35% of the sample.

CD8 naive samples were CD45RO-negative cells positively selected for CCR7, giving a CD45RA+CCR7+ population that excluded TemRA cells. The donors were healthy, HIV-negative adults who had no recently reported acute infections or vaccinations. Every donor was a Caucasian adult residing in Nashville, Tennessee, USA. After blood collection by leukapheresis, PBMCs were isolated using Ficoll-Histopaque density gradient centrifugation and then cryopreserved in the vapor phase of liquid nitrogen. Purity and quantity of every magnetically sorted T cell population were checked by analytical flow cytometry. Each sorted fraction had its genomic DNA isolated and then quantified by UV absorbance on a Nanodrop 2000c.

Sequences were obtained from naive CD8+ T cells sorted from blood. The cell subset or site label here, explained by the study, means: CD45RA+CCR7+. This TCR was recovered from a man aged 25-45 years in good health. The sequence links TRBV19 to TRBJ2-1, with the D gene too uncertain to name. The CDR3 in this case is CASSKWSVSYNEQFF. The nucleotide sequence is TGTGCCAGTAGTAAGTGGAGTGTGTCCTACAATGAGCAGTTCTTC.